What follows describes a single TCR beta chain. Its target is unknown. This entry is derived from a study of T cell repertoires in cytomegalovirus infection. Study in general: The authors used CMV epitopes that were HLA-C-restricted (recently identified) and HLA-B-restricted (well studied). From public TCR beta signatures came an indication of both CMV infection and matching HLA type.

This CDR3 spans 12 amino acids. CDR1 MNHEY and CDR2 SVGAGI come from the germline V gene. The V end lost 0 bases, the J end lost 7 bases, and 4 bases lay between the germline ends. TCRdb ran MiXCR on the reads and lists one entry per CDR3 protein. Seen here are 650,000 to 900,000 distinct CDR3 sequences, 30% to 35% observed once, and the top ten hold around 11%. The chain carries TRBV6-5 and TRBJ2-1; no clear D. Specimen: cultured CD8+ T cells from PBMCs, collected from culture after CMV antigen stimulation. The TCR was taken from a human donor in good health (CMV status not recorded). Some clones in this sample may be carry-over from other donors' samples. CDR3 region: CASSYSRNEQFF. The CDR3 bases are TGTGCCAGCAGTTACTCGAGGAATGAGCAGTTCTTC.